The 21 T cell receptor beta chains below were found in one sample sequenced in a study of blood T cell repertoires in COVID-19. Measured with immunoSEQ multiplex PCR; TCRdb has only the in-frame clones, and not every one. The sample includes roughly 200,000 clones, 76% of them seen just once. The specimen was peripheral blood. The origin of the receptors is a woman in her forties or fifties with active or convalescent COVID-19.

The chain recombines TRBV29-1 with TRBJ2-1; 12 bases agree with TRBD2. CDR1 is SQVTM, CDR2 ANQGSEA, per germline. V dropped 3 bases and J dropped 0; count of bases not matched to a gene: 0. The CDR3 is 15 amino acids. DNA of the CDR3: TGCAGCGTTGAGACTAGCGGGAGCTCCTACAATGAGCAGTTCTTC. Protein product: CSVETSGSSYNEQFF.

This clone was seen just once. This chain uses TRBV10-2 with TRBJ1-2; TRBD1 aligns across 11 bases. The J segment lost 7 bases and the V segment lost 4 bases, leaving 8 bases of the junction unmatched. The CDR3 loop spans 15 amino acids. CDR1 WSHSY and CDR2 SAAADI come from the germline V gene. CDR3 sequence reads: CASSGTGGKSGGYTF. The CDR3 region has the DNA TGCGCCAGCAGTGGGACAGGGGGCAAATCAGGTGGCTACACCTTC.

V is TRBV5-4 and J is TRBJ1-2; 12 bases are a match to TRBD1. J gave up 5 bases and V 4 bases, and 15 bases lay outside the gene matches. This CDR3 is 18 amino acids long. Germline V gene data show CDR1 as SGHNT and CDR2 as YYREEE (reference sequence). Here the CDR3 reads CASSQSVGTGGGRYGYTF. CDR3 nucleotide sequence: TGTGCCAGCAGCCAATCGGTGGGGACAGGGGGCGGAAGGTATGGCTACACCTTC.

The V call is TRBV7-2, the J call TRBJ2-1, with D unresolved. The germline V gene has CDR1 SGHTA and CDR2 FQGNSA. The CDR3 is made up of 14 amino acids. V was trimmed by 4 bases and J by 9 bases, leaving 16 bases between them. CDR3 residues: CASSYSGLVSEQFF. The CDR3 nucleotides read TGTGCCAGCAGCTACTCAGGTTTGGTAAGTGAGCAGTTCTTC. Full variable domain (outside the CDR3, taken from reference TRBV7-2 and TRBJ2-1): GAGVSQSPSNKVTEKGKDVELRCDPISGHTALYWYRQSLGQGLEFLIYFQGNSAPDKSGLPSDRFSAERTGGSVSTLTIQRTQQEDSAVYLCASSYSGLVSEQFFGPGTRLTVL.

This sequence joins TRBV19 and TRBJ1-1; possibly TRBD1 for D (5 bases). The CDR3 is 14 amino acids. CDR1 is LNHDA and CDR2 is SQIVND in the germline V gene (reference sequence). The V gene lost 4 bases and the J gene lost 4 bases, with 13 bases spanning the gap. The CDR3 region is CASSTRGGSTEAFF. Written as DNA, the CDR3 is TGTGCCAGTAGTACTAGGGGCGGTTCCACTGAAGCTTTCTTT.

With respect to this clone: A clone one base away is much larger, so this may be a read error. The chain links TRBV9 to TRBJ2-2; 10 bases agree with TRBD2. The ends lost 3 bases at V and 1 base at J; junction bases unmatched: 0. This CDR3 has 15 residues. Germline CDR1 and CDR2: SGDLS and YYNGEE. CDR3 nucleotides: TGTGCCAGCAGCGGGACTAGCGGGAACACCGGGGAGCTGTTTTTT. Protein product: CASSGTSGNTGELFF.

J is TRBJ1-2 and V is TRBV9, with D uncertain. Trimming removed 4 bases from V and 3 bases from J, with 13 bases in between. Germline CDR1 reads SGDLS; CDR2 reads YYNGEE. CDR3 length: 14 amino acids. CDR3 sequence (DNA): TGTGCCAGCAGCCTCTACGACACGGACTATGGCTACACCTTC. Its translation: CASSLYDTDYGYTF.

The CDR3: CASVRSSYNSPLHF. CDR3 nucleotides: TGTGCCAGCGTACGGAGCTCCTATAATTCACCCCTCCACTTT. This chain uses TRBV7-2 with TRBJ1-6; D ambiguous. Germline values: CDR1 SGHTA, CDR2 FQGNSA. The CDR3 has 14 amino acids. V lost 8 bases, J lost 0 bases, and 8 bases lay in between. Variable domain in full (rest from reference TRBV7-2 and TRBJ1-6): GAGVSQSPSNKVTEKGKDVELRCDPISGHTALYWYRQSLGQGLEFLIYFQGNSAPDKSGLPSDRFSAERTGGSVSTLTIQRTQQEDSAVYLCASVRSSYNSPLHFGNGTRLTVT.

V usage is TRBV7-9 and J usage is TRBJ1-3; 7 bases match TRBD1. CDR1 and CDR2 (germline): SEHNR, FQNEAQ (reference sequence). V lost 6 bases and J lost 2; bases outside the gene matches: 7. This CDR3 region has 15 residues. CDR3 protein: CASSRLTGTGNTIYF. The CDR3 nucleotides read TGTGCCAGCAGTAGACTGACAGGGACTGGAAACACCATATATTTT.

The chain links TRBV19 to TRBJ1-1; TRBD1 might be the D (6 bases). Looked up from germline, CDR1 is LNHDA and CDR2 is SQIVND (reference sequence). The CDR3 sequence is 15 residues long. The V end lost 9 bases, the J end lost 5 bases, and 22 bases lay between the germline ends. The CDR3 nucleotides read TGTGCCAGCCGAAGGGGGGGATCACAGTCGACTGAAGCTTTCTTT. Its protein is CASRRGGSQSTEAFF.

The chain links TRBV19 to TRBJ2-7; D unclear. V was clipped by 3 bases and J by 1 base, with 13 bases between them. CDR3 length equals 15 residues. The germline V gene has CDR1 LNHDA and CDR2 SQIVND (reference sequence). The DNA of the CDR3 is TGTGCCAGTAGTATTTTGACTGGAGCGTCCTACGAGCAGTACTTC. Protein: CASSILTGASYEQYF. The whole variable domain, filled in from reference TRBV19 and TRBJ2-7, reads DGGITQSPKYLFRKEGQNVTLSCEQNLNHDAMYWYRQDPGQGLRLIYYSQIVNDFQKGDIAEGYSVSREKKESFPLTVTSAQKNPTAFYLCASSILTGASYEQYFGPGTRLTVT.

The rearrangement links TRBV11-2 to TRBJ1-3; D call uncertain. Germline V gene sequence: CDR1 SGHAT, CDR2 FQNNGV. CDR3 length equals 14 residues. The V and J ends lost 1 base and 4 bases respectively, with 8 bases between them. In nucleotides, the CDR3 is TGTGCCAGCAGCTTAGTTCCAGTAGGAAACACCATATATTTT. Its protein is CASSLVPVGNTIYF.

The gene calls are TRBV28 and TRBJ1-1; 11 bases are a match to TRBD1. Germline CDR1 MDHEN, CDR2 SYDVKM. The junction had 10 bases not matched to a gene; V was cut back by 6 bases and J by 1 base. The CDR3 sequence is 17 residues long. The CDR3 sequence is CASSPWGQGVRNTEAFF. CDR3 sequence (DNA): TGTGCCAGCAGCCCCTGGGGACAGGGGGTGCGGAACACTGAAGCTTTCTTT.

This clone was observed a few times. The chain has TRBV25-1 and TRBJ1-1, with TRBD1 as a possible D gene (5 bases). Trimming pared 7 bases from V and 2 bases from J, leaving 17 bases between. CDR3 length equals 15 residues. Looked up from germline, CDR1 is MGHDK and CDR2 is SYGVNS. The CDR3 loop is CASTGPWGGNTEAFF. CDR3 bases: TGTGCCAGCACGGGACCCTGGGGAGGAAACACTGAAGCTTTCTTT.

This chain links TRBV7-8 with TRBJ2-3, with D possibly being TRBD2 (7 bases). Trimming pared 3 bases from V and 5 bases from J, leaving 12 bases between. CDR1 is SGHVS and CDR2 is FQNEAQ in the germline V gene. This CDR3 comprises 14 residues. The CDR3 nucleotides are TGTGCCAGCAGCTTGGGGGGGCGCGGAGATACGCAGTATTTT. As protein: CASSLGGRGDTQYF.

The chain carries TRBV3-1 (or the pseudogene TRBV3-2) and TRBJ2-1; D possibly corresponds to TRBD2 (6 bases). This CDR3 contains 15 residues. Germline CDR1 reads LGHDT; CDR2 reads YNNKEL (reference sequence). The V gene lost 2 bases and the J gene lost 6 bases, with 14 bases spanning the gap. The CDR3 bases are TGTGCCAGCAGCCAACTCTCTGGGGGAGGCAATGAGCAGTTCTTC. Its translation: CASSQLSGGGNEQFF.

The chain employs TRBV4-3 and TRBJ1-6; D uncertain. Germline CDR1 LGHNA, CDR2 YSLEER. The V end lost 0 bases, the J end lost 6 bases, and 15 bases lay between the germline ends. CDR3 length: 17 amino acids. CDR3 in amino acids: CASSQDLPRVGNSPLHF. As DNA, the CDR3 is TGCGCCAGCAGCCAAGATCTTCCGAGGGTGGGTAATTCACCCCTCCACTTT.

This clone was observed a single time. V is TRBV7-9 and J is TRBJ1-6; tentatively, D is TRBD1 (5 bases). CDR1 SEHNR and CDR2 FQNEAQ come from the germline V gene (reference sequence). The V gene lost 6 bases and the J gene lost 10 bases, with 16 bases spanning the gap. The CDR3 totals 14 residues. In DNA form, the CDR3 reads TGTGCCAGCAGTCTAGTAGGGGTCTCGTCACCCCTCCACTTT. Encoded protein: CASSLVGVSSPLHF.

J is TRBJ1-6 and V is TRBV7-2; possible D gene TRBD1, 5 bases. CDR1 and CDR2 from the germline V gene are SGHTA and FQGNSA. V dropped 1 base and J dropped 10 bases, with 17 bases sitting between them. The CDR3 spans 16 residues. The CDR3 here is CASSLEVTREMSPLHF. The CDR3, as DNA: TGTGCCAGCAGCTTAGAGGTTACCAGGGAAATGTCACCCCTCCACTTT. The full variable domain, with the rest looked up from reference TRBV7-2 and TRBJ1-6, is GAGVSQSPSNKVTEKGKDVELRCDPISGHTALYWYRQSLGQGLEFLIYFQGNSAPDKSGLPSDRFSAERTGGSVSTLTIQRTQQEDSAVYLCASSLEVTREMSPLHFGNGTRLTVT.

DNA for the CDR3: TGCGCCAGCAGCTTGCAGGGTCCCACTGAAGCTTTCTTT. It translates to CASSLQGPTEAFF. This chain links TRBV5-1 with TRBJ1-1, with D possibly being TRBD1 (5 bases). Germline CDR1 SGHRS, CDR2 YFSETQ. The CDR3 length is 13 residues. V lost 1 base, J lost 4 bases, and 8 bases lay in between.

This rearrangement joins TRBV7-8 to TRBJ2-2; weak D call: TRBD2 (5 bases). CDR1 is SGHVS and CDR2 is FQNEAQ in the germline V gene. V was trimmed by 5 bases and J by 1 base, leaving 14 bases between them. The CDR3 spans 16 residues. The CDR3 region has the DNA TGTGCCAGCAGCCCGATACGGGATTTGAACACCGGGGAGCTGTTTTTT. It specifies CASSPIRDLNTGELFF.